This T cell receptor delta chain derives from a study of γδ T cells in repeated Plasmodium falciparum infection. Study context: Donors were malaria-exposed Malian children or age- and gender-matched Australian children. Sampling occurred at baseline, pre-infection for selected infections, and 21 days post-infection. Study-level points and caveats: Compared with Australian children, Malian Vdelta2-negative repertoires seemed more clonal, less diverse, less shared.

TCRdb re-called the multiplex PCR reads with CATT. The sample lists 50,000 to 65,000 delta-chain clones, around 1.5% occurring once. Vgamma9/Vdelta2+ and Vdelta2-negative gammadelta T cells were flow-sorted from PBMC for bulk sequencing. J was trimmed by 4 bases and V by 4 bases; bases with no gene match: 22. Germline values: CDR1 TSWWSYY, CDR2 QGS. This CDR3 spans 20 amino acids. This clone appeared many times. Its antigen is not identified. A far larger clone is one nucleotide away, so this likely arose from a read error. The same CDR3 can be traced to other DNA sequences in this sample. The sequencing sample was made of gamma-delta T cells from blood. The chain is built from TRDV1 and TRDJ1; TRDD3 matches at 9 bases. The TCR was taken from a pool of human donors (malaria-infected and uninfected, not separated). In DNA form, the CDR3 reads TGTGCTCTTGGGGGGCACTACTGGGGGACGAGGAGAGAAGTTGGCGATAAACTCATCTTT. Its translation is CALGGHYWGTRREVGDKLIF.